The rows below give T cell receptor beta chains drawn from one sample of a study of T cell responses to AZD1222 COVID-19 vaccine. Sequenced by immunoSEQ multiplex PCR; TCRdb stores in-frame clones only, minus some. The sample comprises under 200,000 clones, roughly 90% of which are singletons, and about 4.3% rests with the top ten. The sequencing used peripheral blood, collected 28 days after the second AZD1222 dose. Every receptor here comes from an adult who received the AZD1222 COVID-19 vaccine. CDR3s include the opening cysteine and the closing phenylalanine or tryptophan. D genes are given only for firm matches. A clone size is listed for some rows: how often the clone was seen (once, few, many), or a class if it is expanded.

TRBV30	TRBD1	TRBJ1-5	.	CAWSGGGRTGNQPQHF	TGTGCCTGGAGTGGAGGGGGCAGAACGGGCAATCAGCCCCAGCATTTT
TRBV6-5	TRBD1	TRBJ1-4	.	CASSHRGVGEKLFF	TGTGCCAGCAGTCACAGGGGGGTCGGTGAAAAACTGTTTTTT
TRBV24-1	TRBD2	TRBJ2-1	.	CATSDPSGELEEQFF	TGTGCCACCAGTGACCCTAGCGGGGAGCTGGAGGAGCAGTTCTTC
TRBV18	TRBD1	TRBJ2-7	.	CASSPGTEPYEQYF	TGTGCCAGCTCCCCCGGGACAGAACCCTACGAGCAGTACTTC
TRBV27	.	TRBJ1-3	.	CASSQQSDSRSGNTIYF	TGTGCCAGCAGCCAACAATCGGACAGCCGCTCTGGAAACACCATATATTTT
TRBV7-2	.	TRBJ1-2	.	CASSLFWETNYGYTF	TGTGCCAGCAGCTTATTCTGGGAAACTAACTATGGCTACACCTTC
TRBV4-2	.	TRBJ1-2	.	CASSQGSRDPFYGYTF	TGTGCCAGCAGCCAAGGGTCCCGGGACCCCTTCTATGGCTACACCTTC
TRBV19	.	TRBJ1-3	once	CASSSTDTRSGNTIYF	TGTGCCAGTAGTTCAACCGACACCCGCTCTGGAAACACCATATATTTT
TRBV3-1/TRBV3-2	.	TRBJ1-1	few	CASSHISGEAFF	TGTGCCAGCAGCCACATCTCAGGGGAAGCTTTCTTT
TRBV6-4	TRBD2	TRBJ2-1	.	CASSDVGGAGYNEQFF	TGTGCCAGCAGTGACGTCGGGGGGGCCGGTTACAATGAGCAGTTCTTC
TRBV6-6	TRBD2	TRBJ2-1	few	CASRQRDGINNEQFF	TGTGCCAGCAGGCAGCGGGACGGGATAAACAATGAGCAGTTCTTC
TRBV4-2	.	TRBJ1-4	.	CASSQDWEKLFF	TGTGCCAGCAGCCAAGACTGGGAAAAACTGTTTTTT
TRBV6-5	.	TRBJ1-2	.	CASSTLSGHKGYTF	TGTGCCAGCAGTACACTGAGCGGGCATAAGGGCTACACCTTC
TRBV4-1	TRBD1	TRBJ2-7	.	CASSIGGQGEQYF	TGCGCCAGCAGCATAGGTGGACAGGGGGAGCAGTACTTC
TRBV6-5	.	TRBJ1-5	.	CASLLGGNQPQHF	TGTGCCAGCCTGCTAGGGGGCAATCAGCCCCAGCATTTT
TRBV7-3	TRBD2	TRBJ2-1	.	CASSPRLAGGNNEQFF	TGTGCCAGCAGCCCCAGACTAGCGGGGGGTAACAATGAGCAGTTCTTC
TRBV5-1	TRBD2	TRBJ2-2	.	CASSPGGLGAGELFF	TGCGCCAGCAGCCCAGGAGGACTAGGGGCCGGGGAGCTGTTTTTT
TRBV6-5	.	TRBJ2-7	.	CASRSNRENPYEQYF	TGTGCCAGCAGGTCGAACAGGGAAAACCCCTACGAGCAGTACTTC
TRBV18	TRBD1	TRBJ1-2	.	CASSPPRDRDSYTF	TGTGCCAGCTCACCTCCTCGGGACAGGGATAGCTACACCTTC
TRBV7-5	.	TRBJ1-2	.	CARSDRGRQGANYGYTF	TGTGCCAGAAGCGACCGGGGCCGTCAGGGAGCTAACTATGGCTACACCTTC
TRBV7-9	.	TRBJ1-4	.	CASSLDNPLSEKLFF	TGTGCCAGCAGCTTAGACAATCCCCTCAGTGAAAAACTGTTTTTT
TRBV7-2	.	TRBJ1-1	few	CASSLLGENTEAFF	TGTGCCAGCAGCTTACTCGGGGAGAACACTGAAGCTTTCTTT
TRBV4-1	.	TRBJ2-5	few	CASSPTELGEQETQYF	TGCGCCAGCAGCCCCACGGAGCTAGGGGAACAAGAGACCCAGTACTTC
TRBV19	.	TRBJ2-2	.	CASDHSGELFF	TGTGCCAGCGATCACTCCGGGGAGCTGTTTTTT
TRBV7-2	.	TRBJ2-2	once	CASSLGNRPTGELFF	TGTGCCAGCAGCTTAGGAAACAGACCGACCGGGGAGCTGTTTTTT
TRBV19	.	TRBJ1-5	.	CASTQGDQPQHF	TGTGCCAGTACACAGGGCGATCAGCCCCAGCATTTT
TRBV14	.	TRBJ1-2	.	CASSPGGGWGYTF	TGTGCCAGCAGCCCCGGTGGGGGTTGGGGCTACACCTTC
TRBV5-6	.	TRBJ2-6	.	CASSLGYRASGANVLTF	TGTGCCAGCAGCTTGGGGTACAGGGCCTCTGGGGCCAACGTCCTGACTTTC
TRBV6-1	.	TRBJ1-5	.	CASSESAAVVDQPQHF	TGTGCCAGCAGTGAATCGGCAGCCGTAGTGGATCAGCCCCAGCATTTT
TRBV9	.	TRBJ2-2	.	CASSVAVGELFF	TGTGCCAGCAGCGTAGCTGTCGGGGAGCTGTTTTTT
TRBV6-5	.	TRBJ1-1	.	CASSYRPGSTEAFF	TGTGCCAGCAGTTACCGGCCTGGGAGCACTGAAGCTTTCTTT
TRBV6-2/TRBV6-3	TRBD1	TRBJ2-3	once	CASTPGQGRTENTQYF	TGTGCCAGCACCCCCGGACAGGGGCGTACAGAGAATACGCAGTATTTT
TRBV6-2/TRBV6-3	.	TRBJ1-2	.	CASSPSGYGYTF	TGTGCCAGCAGCCCTTCAGGGTATGGCTACACCTTC
TRBV29-1	.	TRBJ1-1	.	CSVEDTEAFF	TGCAGCGTTGAGGACACTGAAGCTTTCTTT
TRBV19	.	TRBJ1-2	.	CASSSDRGRVRGYTF	TGTGCCAGTAGTTCTGACCGAGGCAGAGTTCGCGGCTACACCTTC
TRBV3-1/TRBV3-2	.	TRBJ2-1	.	CASSQDLGDNEQFF	TGTGCCAGCAGCCAAGATCTGGGGGACAATGAGCAGTTCTTC
TRBV5-1	.	TRBJ1-1	.	CASSLPRAGESNTEAFF	TGCGCCAGCAGCTTACCCAGGGCAGGGGAGTCGAACACTGAAGCTTTCTTT
TRBV5-1	.	TRBJ1-1	.	CASSFTGNTEAFF	TGCGCCAGCAGCTTTACGGGAAACACTGAAGCTTTCTTT
TRBV19	.	TRBJ2-5	.	CASGQQETQYF	TGTGCCAGCGGACAGCAAGAGACCCAGTACTTC
TRBV11-2	.	TRBJ1-2	.	CASSPRGKQWGYTF	TGTGCCAGCAGCCCCCGGGGGAAACAGTGGGGCTACACCTTC
TRBV29-1	.	TRBJ1-2	.	CSGLDSGYGYTF	TGCAGCGGCCTAGACAGTGGCTATGGCTACACCTTC
TRBV29-1	.	TRBJ1-2	.	CSVRHYGYTF	TGCAGCGTTCGACACTATGGCTACACCTTC
TRBV24-1	TRBD2	TRBJ2-7	.	CATGRGGGDFYEQYF	TGTGCCACCGGTCGGGGCGGGGGAGATTTCTACGAGCAGTACTTC
TRBV15	.	TRBJ1-5	.	CATSRERGEGQPQHF	TGTGCCACCAGCAGAGAAAGGGGGGAGGGCCAGCCCCAGCATTTT
TRBV6-5	TRBD1	TRBJ1-3	.	CASSYSRGLTGNTIYF	TGTGCCAGCAGTTACTCAAGGGGGCTGACTGGAAACACCATATATTTT
TRBV10-3	TRBD1	TRBJ2-2	.	CAMGSDRVTGELFF	TGTGCCATGGGCTCGGACAGGGTCACCGGGGAGCTGTTTTTT
TRBV19	.	TRBJ1-2	once	CASSLFDGVYYGYTF	TGTGCCAGTAGTTTGTTCGACGGTGTATACTATGGCTACACCTTC
TRBV6-4	.	TRBJ2-3	few	CASSDSMGGTDTQYF	TGTGCCAGCAGTGACTCGATGGGGGGCACAGATACGCAGTATTTT
TRBV6-5	.	TRBJ2-2	few	CASQPFGTGELFF	TGTGCCAGCCAACCCTTTGGCACCGGGGAGCTGTTTTTT
TRBV11-2	TRBD2	TRBJ2-3	.	CASSPEAGGPEDTQYF	TGTGCCAGCAGCCCGGAAGCGGGGGGGCCCGAAGATACGCAGTATTTT
TRBV30	.	TRBJ2-2	.	CAWSVRGSYLPGELFF	TGTGCCTGGAGTGTAAGGGGGTCCTACCTCCCGGGGGAGCTGTTTTTT
TRBV5-1	.	TRBJ2-2	.	CASSLGPGRTGELFF	TGCGCCAGCAGCCTCGGGCCAGGGAGGACCGGGGAGCTGTTTTTT
TRBV3-1/TRBV3-2	.	TRBJ2-7	.	CASSQDRSYEQYF	TGTGCCAGCAGCCAAGACAGGTCGTACGAGCAGTACTTC
TRBV18	.	TRBJ1-1	.	CASSARTADTEAFF	TGTGCCAGCTCCGCCAGGACTGCAGACACTGAAGCTTTCTTT